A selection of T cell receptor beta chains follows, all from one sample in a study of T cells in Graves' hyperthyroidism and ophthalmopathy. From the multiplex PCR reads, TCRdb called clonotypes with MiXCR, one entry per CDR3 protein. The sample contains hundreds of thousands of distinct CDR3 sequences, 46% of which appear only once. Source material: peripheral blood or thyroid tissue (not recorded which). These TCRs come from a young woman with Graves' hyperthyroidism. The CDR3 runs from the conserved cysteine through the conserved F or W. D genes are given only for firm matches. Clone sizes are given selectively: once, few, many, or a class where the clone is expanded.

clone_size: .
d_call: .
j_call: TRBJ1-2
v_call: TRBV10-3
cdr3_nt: TGTGCCATCAGTGAGTCGAGCCAGGGAGATTATGGCTACACCTTC
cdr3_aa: CAISESSQGDYGYTF

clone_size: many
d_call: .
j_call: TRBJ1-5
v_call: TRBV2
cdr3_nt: TGTGCCAGCAGGAGGGAGGGTCAGCCCCAGCATTTT
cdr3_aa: CASRREGQPQHF

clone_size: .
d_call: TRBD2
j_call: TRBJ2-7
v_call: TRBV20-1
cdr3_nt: TGCAGTGCTAGACGCGGGGGGAGGTACGAGCAGTACTTC
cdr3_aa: CSARRGGRYEQYF

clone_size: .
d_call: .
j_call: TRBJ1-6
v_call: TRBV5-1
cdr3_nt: TGCGCCAGCAGCTTCATAGGTTCTCCGGATAATTCACCCCTCCACTTT
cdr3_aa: CASSFIGSPDNSPLHF

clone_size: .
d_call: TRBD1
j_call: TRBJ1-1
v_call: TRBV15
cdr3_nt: TGTGCCACCAGCAGCTGGGACAGGGTGAGCCCTGAAGCTTTCTTT
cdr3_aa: CATSSWDRVSPEAFF

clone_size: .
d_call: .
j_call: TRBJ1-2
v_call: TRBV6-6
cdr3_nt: TGTGCCAGCAGTTCATCAGTCTTAGGCTATGGCTACACCTTC
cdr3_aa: CASSSSVLGYGYTF

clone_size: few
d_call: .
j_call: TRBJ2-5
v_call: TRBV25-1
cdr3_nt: TGTGCCAGCTCACTCTCTAGGCTTTTGGAGACCCAGTACTTC
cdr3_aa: CASSLSRLLETQYF

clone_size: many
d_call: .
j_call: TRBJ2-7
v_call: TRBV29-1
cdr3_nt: TGCAGCGGGAGGGGCGCTGGGAACGAGCAGTACTTC
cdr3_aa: CSGRGAGNEQYF

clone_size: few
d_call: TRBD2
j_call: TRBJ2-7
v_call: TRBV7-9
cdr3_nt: TGTGCCAGCAGCTTGACTAGCGGGAGGGCAGACGAGCAGTACTTC
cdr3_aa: CASSLTSGRADEQYF

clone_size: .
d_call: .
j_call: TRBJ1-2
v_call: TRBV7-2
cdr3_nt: TGTGCCAGCAGCCCGGAGGGACCCTGCTCCTTC
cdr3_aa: CASSPEGPCSF

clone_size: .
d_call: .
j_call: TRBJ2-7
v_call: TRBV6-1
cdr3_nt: TGTGCCAGCAGGGACTTTCCCTACTACGAGCAGTACTTC
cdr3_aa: CASRDFPYYEQYF

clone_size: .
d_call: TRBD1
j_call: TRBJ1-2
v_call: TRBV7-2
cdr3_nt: TGTGCCAGCAGCTTGGACAGGGGGGCGTCTCCGACCTTC
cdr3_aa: CASSLDRGASPTF

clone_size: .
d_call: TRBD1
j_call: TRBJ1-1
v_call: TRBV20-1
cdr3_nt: TGCAGTGCTAGACAGGGGGCACAGAACGCTGAAGCTTTCTTT
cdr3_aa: CSARQGAQNAEAFF

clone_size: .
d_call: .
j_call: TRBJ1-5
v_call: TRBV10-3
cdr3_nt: TGTGCCATCAGTCCGACAGGTTACAATCAGCCCCAGCATTTT
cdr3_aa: CAISPTGYNQPQHF

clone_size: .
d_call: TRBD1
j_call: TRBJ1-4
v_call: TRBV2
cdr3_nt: TGTGCCAGCAGTTACTCGAGGGACAGGGATTGGGGAAAACTGTTTTTT
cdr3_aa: CASSYSRDRDWGKLFF

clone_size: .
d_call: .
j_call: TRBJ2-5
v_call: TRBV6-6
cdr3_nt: TGTGCCAGCTCACCTGAAAAGGTAGTCGGAGAGACCCAGTACTTC
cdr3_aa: CASSPEKVVGETQYF

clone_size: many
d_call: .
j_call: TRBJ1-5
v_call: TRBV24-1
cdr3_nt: TGTGCCACCAGTGATTATAACAGCAATCAGCCCCAGCATTTT
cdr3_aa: CATSDYNSNQPQHF

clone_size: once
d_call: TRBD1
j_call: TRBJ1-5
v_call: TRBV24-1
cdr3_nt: TGTGCCAGCAGCACCGGGACAGCGGCTCTTAATCAGCCCCAGCATTTT
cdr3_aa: CASSTGTAALNQPQHF

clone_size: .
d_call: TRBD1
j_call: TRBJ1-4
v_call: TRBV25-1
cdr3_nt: TGTGCCAGTTACTCGACAGGGCCCAATGAAAAACTGTTTTTT
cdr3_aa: CASYSTGPNEKLFF

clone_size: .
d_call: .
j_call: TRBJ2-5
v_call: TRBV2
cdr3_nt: TGTGCCAGCGGGGTGAGGGACACGAAGACCCAGTACTTC
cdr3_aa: CASGVRDTKTQYF

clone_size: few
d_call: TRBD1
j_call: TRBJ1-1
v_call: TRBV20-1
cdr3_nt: TGCAGTGCTAGACCCCCGGGACAGCCGAACACTGAAGCTTTCTTT
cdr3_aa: CSARPPGQPNTEAFF

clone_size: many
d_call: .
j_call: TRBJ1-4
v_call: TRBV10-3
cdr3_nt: TGTGCCATCAAGGACAGCTCAACTAATGAAAAACTGTTTTTT
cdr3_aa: CAIKDSSTNEKLFF

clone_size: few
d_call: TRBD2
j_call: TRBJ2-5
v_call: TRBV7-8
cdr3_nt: TGTGCCAGCAGCCCCGGGGGGGCGGGAGGGCCAAGGGAGACCCAGTACTTC
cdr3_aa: CASSPGGAGGPRETQYF

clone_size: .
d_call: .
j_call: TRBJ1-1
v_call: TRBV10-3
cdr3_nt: TGTGCCATCTCGGAGCAGATCAACACTGAAGCTTTCTTT
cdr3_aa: CAISEQINTEAFF

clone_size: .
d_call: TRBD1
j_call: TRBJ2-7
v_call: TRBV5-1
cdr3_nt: TGCGCCAGCAGAACCGGGACAGAAACCTACGAGCAGTACTTC
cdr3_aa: CASRTGTETYEQYF

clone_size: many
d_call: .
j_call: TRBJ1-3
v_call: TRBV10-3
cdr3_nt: TGTGCCATCAGAAGAGAGACCGGAAACACCATATATTTT
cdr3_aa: CAIRRETGNTIYF

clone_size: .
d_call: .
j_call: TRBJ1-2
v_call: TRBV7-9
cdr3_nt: TGTGCCAGCAGCCCTCGGGGGGTCTATGGCTACACCTTC
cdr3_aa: CASSPRGVYGYTF

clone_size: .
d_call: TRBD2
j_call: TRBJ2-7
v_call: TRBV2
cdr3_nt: TGTGCCAGCAGTGGAGGACTAGCGGGAGTAGTCGGCGAGCAGTACTTC
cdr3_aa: CASSGGLAGVVGEQYF

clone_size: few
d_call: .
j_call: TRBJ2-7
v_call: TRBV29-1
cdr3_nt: TGCAGCGTTGAGGCGCCCAATCTTTGGCAGTACTTC
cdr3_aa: CSVEAPNLWQYF

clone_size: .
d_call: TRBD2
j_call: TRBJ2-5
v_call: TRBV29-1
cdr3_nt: TGCAGCAGCGGGACGGCGGGGACCCAGTACTTC
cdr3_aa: CSSGTAGTQYF

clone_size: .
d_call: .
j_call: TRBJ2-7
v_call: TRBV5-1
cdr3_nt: TGCGCCAGCAGCTTACTGGGTTCCCGGGAGCAGTACTTC
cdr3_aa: CASSLLGSREQYF

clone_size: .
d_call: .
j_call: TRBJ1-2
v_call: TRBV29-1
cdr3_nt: TGCAGCGTTGAAGATCGGGGTTGTGTTCATGGCTACACCTTC
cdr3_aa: CSVEDRGCVHGYTF

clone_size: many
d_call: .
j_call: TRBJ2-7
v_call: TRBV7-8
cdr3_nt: TGTGCCAGCAGCTTAGAGCAGGTCGCCTCCTACGAGCAGTACTTC
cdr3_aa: CASSLEQVASYEQYF

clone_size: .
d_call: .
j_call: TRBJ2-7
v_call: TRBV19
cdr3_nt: TGTTCCAGTAGTACCCGACAAAACTACGAGCAGTACTTC
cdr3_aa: CSSSTRQNYEQYF

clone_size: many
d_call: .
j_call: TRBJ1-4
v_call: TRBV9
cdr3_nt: TGTGCCAGCAGCGATCGACAGGCGACTAATGAAAAACTGTTTTTT
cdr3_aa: CASSDRQATNEKLFF

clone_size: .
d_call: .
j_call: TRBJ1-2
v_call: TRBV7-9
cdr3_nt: TGCGCCAGCAGCCAAGACCAACTCCAGGGCTATGGCTACACCTTC
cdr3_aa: CASSQDQLQGYGYTF

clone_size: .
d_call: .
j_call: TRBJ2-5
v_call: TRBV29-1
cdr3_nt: TGCAGCTTACGAGAGACCCAGTACTTC
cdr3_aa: CSLRETQYF

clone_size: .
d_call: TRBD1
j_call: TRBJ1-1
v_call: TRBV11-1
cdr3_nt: TGTGCCAGCAGCCCGCGGGGGACAGGGATGAACACTGAAGCTTTCTTT
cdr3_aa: CASSPRGTGMNTEAFF

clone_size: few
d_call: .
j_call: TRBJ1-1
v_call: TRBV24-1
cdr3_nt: TGTGCCACCAGTGACCCCGGCAGGGAAGCTTTCTTT
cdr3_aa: CATSDPGREAFF

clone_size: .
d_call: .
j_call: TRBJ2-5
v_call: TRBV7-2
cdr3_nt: TGTGCCAGCAGCTTAGGGGGCAGTAGGACCCAGTACTTC
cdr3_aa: CASSLGGSRTQYF

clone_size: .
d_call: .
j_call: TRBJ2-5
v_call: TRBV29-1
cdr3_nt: TGCAGCGTTGAGGACAGCCAAGAGACCCAGTACTTC
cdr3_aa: CSVEDSQETQYF